A selection of T cell receptor beta chains follows, all from one sample in a study of vaccination and CD4 T cells after COVID-19. TCRdb re-called the PCR reads through MiXCR, storing one row per CDR3 protein. The data hold about 14,000 distinct CDR3 sequences, with roughly 27% observed a single time. Their recognized antigens are unknown. The sample consisted of CD4+ T cells from blood, cultured in vitro, taken before SARS-CoV-2 vaccination. All receptors derive from a human donor who received a COVID-19 vaccine. CDR3s include the opening cysteine and the closing phenylalanine or tryptophan. A D gene is named only where the DNA matches it firmly. The size entry is marked missing in some rows and otherwise reads once, few, many or a size class.

v_gene	len	d_gene	abundance	j_gene	CDR3nt	CDR3aa
TRBV7-3	19	TRBD2	.	TRBJ2-1	TGTGCCAGCGGCCGGCCCTCCCAGGGCGGGGGAGCGTCCTACAATGAGCAGTTCTTC	CASGRPSQGGGASYNEQFF
TRBV2	14	TRBD1	few	TRBJ1-3	TGTGCCAGCAGTGACCGACAGGGGGGAAACACCATATATTTT	CASSDRQGGNTIYF
TRBV4-1	15	.	.	TRBJ1-6	TGCGCCAGCAGCCAAGGGGGTTTCTATAATTCACCCCTCCACTTT	CASSQGGFYNSPLHF
TRBV12-5	15	.	.	TRBJ1-1	TGTGCTAGTGGTTTGGACCAGGACCTGAACACTGAAGCTTTCTTT	CASGLDQDLNTEAFF
TRBV24-1	16	TRBD2	.	TRBJ2-3	TGTGCCACCAGTGACCCTAGCGGGGGGGTAGCAGATACGCAGTATTTT	CATSDPSGGVADTQYF
TRBV5-1	15	TRBD2	few	TRBJ2-2	TGCGCCAGCAGCGGACTAGCGGGGGACACCGGGGAGCTGTTTTTT	CASSGLAGDTGELFF
TRBV20-1	15	TRBD1	few	TRBJ1-3	TGCAGTGCTCCTACAGGGGCCAGCTCTGGAAACACCATATATTTT	CSAPTGASSGNTIYF
TRBV5-4	13	.	few	TRBJ1-1	TGTGCCAGCAGCTTGACGGGTAACACTGAAGCTTTCTTT	CASSLTGNTEAFF
TRBV7-2	15	TRBD2	once	TRBJ2-2	TGTGCCAGCAGCTTATCTAGCGGGGGGGCCGGGGAGCTGTTTTTT	CASSLSSGGAGELFF
TRBV6-2/TRBV6-3	15	.	few	TRBJ1-5	TGTGCCAGCACCCCCTCTCCGGGGGCCTATCAGCCCCAGCATTTT	CASTPSPGAYQPQHF
TRBV12-3/TRBV12-4	14	.	few	TRBJ1-2	TGTGCCAGCAGTTTAGTAGGTCAGACCTATGGCTACACCTTC	CASSLVGQTYGYTF
TRBV20-1	15	.	.	TRBJ2-6	TGCAGTGCCGTAGGGGGGGGCTCTGGGGCCAACGTCCTGACTTTC	CSAVGGGSGANVLTF
TRBV5-8	17	TRBD1	.	TRBJ1-2	TGTGCCAGCAGCCTAAGGACAGGGGGCGCAGGGGCCTATGGCTACACCTTC	CASSLRTGGAGAYGYTF
TRBV4-2	16	TRBD1	.	TRBJ2-2	TGTGCCAGCAGCCAAGCCCCGGGACAGGGGTCCTGGGAGCTGTTTTTT	CASSQAPGQGSWELFF
TRBV7-9	15	TRBD1	few	TRBJ2-1	TGTGCCAGCAGCCGATGGACAGGGTTGTACAATGAGCAGTTCTTC	CASSRWTGLYNEQFF
TRBV5-1	16	TRBD1	.	TRBJ2-7	TGCGCCAGCAGCTTGGCGCCGGGACAGGGAGCCCACGAGCAGTACTTC	CASSLAPGQGAHEQYF
TRBV20-1	14	.	few	TRBJ1-1	TGCAGTGCTGATCAGGGTGGCGAGAACACTGAAGCTTTCTTT	CSADQGGENTEAFF